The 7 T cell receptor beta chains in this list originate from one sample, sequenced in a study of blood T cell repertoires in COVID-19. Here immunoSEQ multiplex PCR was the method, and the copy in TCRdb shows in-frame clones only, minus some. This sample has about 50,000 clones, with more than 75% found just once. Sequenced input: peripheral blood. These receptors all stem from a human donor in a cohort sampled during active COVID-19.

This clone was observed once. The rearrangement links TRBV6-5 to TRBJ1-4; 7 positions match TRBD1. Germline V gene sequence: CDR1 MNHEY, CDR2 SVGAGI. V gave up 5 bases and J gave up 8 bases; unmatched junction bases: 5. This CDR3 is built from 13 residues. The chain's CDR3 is CASSRQGWEKLFF. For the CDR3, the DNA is TGTGCCAGCAGTCGACAGGGTTGGGAAAAACTGTTTTTT.

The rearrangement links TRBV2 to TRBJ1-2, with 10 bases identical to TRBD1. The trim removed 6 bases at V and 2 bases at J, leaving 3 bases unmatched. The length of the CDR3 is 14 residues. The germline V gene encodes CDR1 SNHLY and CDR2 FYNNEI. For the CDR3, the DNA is TGTGCCAGCAGCGACAGGGGGCGCAACTATGGCTACACCTTC. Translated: CASSDRGRNYGYTF.

The CDR3 protein is CASSQGLADLSYEQYF. For the CDR3, the DNA is TGCGCCAGCAGCCAGGGACTAGCGGACCTCTCCTACGAGCAGTACTTC. The chain uses TRBV4-1 and TRBJ2-7; 11 bases are shared with TRBD2. CDR1 and CDR2 (germline): MGHRA, YSYEKL. The CDR3 runs 16 residues. The J segment lost 0 bases and the V segment lost 3 bases, leaving 4 bases of the junction unmatched.

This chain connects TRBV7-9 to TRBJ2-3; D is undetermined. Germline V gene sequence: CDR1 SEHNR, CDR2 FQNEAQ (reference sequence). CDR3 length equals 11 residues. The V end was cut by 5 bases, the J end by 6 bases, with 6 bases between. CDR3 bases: TGTGCCAGCAGCCACGGGGATACGCAGTATTTT. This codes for CASSHGDTQYF.

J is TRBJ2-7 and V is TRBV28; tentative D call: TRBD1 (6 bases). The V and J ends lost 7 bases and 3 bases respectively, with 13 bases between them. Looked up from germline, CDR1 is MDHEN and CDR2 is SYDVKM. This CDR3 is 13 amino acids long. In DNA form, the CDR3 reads TGTGCCAGCACCCCCCTGGACAGCTACGAGCAGTACTTC. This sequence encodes CASTPLDSYEQYF.

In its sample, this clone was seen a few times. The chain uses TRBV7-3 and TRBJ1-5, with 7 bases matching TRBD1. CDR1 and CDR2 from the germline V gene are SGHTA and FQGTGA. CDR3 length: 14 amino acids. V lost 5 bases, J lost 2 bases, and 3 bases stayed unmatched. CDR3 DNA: TGTGCCAGCAGCCCTGGGACAGGCAATCAGCCCCAGCATTTT. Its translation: CASSPGTGNQPQHF.

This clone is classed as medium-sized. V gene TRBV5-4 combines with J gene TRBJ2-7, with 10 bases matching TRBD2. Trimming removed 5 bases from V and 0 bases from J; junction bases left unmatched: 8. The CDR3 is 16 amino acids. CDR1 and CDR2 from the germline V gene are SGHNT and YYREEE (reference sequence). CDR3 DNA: TGTGCCAGCAGTCCGTCTAGCGGGAGTCTCTCCTACGAGCAGTACGTC. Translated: CASSPSSGSLSYEQYV.